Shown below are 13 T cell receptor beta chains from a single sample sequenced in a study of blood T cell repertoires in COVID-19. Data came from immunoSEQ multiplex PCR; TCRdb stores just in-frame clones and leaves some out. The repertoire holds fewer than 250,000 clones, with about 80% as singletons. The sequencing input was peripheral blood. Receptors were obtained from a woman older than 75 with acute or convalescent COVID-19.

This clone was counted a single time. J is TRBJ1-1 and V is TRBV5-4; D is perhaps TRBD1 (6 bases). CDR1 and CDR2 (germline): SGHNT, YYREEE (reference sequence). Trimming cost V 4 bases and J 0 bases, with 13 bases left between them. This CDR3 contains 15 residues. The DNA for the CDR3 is TGTGCCAGCAGCCTGAAGGACAGACTGAACACTGAAGCTTTCTTT. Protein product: CASSLKDRLNTEAFF.

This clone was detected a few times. CDR3 in DNA: TGTGCCACCAGCAGATTACAGGGCTACGAGCAGTACTTC. Translating it yields CATSRLQGYEQYF. This chain connects TRBV15 to TRBJ2-7, with TRBD1 as a possible D gene (6 bases). V lost 2 bases and J lost 3, with 8 bases in between. This CDR3 has 13 amino acids. Germline loops: CDR1 LNHNV, CDR2 YYDKDF (reference sequence).

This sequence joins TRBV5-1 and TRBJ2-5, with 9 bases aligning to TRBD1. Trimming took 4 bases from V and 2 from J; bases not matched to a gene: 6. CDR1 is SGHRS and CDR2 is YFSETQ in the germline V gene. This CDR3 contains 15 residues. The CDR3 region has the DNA TGCGCCAGCAGCGTGGGACAGGGAGGACAAGAGACCCAGTACTTC. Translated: CASSVGQGGQETQYF.

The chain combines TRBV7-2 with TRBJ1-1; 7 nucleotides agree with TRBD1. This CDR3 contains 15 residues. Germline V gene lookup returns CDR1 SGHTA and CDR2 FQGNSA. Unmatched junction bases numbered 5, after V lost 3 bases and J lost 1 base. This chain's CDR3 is CASSFAGTANTEAFF. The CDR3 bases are TGTGCCAGCAGCTTCGCCGGGACAGCGAACACTGAAGCTTTCTTT. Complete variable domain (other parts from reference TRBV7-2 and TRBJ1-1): GAGVSQSPSNKVTEKGKDVELRCDPISGHTALYWYRQSLGQGLEFLIYFQGNSAPDKSGLPSDRFSAERTGGSVSTLTIQRTQQEDSAVYLCASSFAGTANTEAFFGQGTRLTVV.

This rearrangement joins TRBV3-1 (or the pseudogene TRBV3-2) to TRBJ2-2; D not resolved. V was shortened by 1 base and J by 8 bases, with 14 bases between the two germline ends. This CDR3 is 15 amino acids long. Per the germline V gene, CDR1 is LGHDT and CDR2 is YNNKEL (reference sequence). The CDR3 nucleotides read TGTGCCAGCAGCCAAGCCCCCGGTGTAAAGGGGGAGCTGTTTTTT. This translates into CASSQAPGVKGELFF.

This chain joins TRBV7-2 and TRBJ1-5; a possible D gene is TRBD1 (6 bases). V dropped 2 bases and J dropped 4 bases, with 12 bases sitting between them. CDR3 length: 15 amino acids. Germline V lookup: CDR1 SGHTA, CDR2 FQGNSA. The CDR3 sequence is CASSLRGGGNQPQHF. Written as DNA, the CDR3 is TGTGCCAGCAGCTTAAGGGGGGGTGGAAATCAGCCCCAGCATTTT. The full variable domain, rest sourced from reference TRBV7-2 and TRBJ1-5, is GAGVSQSPSNKVTEKGKDVELRCDPISGHTALYWYRQSLGQGLEFLIYFQGNSAPDKSGLPSDRFSAERTGGSVSTLTIQRTQQEDSAVYLCASSLRGGGNQPQHFGDGTRLSIL.

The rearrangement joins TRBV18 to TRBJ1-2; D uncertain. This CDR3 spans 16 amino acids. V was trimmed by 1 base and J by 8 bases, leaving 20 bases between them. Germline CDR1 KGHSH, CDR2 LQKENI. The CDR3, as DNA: TGTGCCAGCTCACCACGACGCGAAGGAGGGCCAAAGGGCTACACCTTC. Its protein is CASSPRREGGPKGYTF.

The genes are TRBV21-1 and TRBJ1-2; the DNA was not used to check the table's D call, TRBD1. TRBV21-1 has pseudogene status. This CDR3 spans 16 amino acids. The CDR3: CASRGRGTGGNYGYTF. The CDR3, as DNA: TGTGCCAGCAGAGGCAGAGGTACAGGGGGTAACTATGGCTACACCTTC.

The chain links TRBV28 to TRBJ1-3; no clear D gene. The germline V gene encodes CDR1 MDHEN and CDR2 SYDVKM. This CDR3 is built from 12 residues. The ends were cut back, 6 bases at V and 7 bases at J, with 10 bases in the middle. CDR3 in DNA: TGTGCCAGCAGCAACCGCGGGAACACCATATATTTT. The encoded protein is CASSNRGNTIYF. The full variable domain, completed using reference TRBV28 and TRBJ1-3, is DVKVTQSSRYLVKRTGEKVFLECVQDMDHENMFWYRQDPGLGLRLIYFSYDVKMKEKGDIPEGYSVSREKKERFSLILESASTNQTSMYLCASSNRGNTIYFGEGSWLTVV.

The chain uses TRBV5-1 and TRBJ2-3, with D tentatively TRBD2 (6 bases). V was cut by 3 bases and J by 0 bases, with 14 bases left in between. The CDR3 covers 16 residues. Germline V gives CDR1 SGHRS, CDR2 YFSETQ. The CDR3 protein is CASSSEGSYSTDTQYF. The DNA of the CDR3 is TGCGCCAGCAGCTCGGAGGGCAGTTATAGCACAGATACGCAGTATTTT.

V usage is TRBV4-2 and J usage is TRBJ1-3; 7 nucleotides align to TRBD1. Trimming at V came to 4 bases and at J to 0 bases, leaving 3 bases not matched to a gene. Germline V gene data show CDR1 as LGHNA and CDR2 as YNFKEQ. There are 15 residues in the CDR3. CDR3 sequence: CASSPDRVSGNTIYF. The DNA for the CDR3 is TGTGCCAGCAGCCCCGACAGGGTCTCTGGAAACACCATATATTTT.

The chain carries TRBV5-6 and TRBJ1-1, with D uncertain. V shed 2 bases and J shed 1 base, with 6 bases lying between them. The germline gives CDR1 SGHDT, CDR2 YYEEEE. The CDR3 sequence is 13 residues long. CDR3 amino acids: CASSFRRNTEAFF. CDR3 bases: TGTGCCAGCAGCTTTAGGAGGAACACTGAAGCTTTCTTT.

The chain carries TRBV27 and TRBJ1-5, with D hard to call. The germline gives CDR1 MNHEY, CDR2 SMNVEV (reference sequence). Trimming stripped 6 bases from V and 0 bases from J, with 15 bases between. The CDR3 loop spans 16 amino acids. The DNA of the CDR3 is TGTGCCAGCAGGGGTGGAGGAGGCTATAGCAATCAGCCCCAGCATTTT. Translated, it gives CASRGGGGYSNQPQHF.